These 23 T cell receptor beta chains originate from one sample sequenced in a study of blood T cell repertoires in COVID-19. Repertoires were generated with immunoSEQ multiplex PCR, while TCRdb's copy carries only in-frame clones and drops some. The data contain hundreds of thousands of clones, 87% of them singletons. Input material: PBMCs or T cells enriched from blood (not recorded which). All receptors come from a middle-aged woman who had recovered from COVID-19.

The chain uses TRBV11-2 and TRBJ1-2; D remains unclear. The CDR3 totals 13 residues. Germline loops: CDR1 SGHAT, CDR2 FQNNGV. Between the trimmed V and J ends, which lost 6 bases and 3 bases, there was a span of 11 bases. DNA for the CDR3: TGTGCCAGCAGGTCACCCAGTCACTATGGCTACACCTTC. This encodes CASRSPSHYGYTF.

This clone was recorded only once. The genes are TRBV27 and TRBJ1-6; TRBD1 might be the D (6 bases). Trimming shortened V by 9 bases and J by 5 bases, and 23 bases separated the two germline ends. This CDR3 has 17 residues. Germline V gene data show CDR1 as MNHEY and CDR2 as SMNVEV (reference sequence). CDR3 amino acids: CASPGTGRDTDNSPLHF. The CDR3, as DNA: TGTGCCAGTCCGGGAACAGGGAGAGATACCGATAATTCACCCCTCCACTTT.

The chain uses TRBV7-9 and TRBJ2-3; D remains ambiguous. In germline, CDR1 is SEHNR, CDR2 FQNEAQ (reference sequence). The CDR3 length is 17 residues. With 4 bases removed from V and 0 bases from J, the gap between germline ends came to 17 bases. The CDR3 DNA reads as TGTGCCAGCAGCTCACCGCGAGGCCGCTTTAGCACAGATACGCAGTATTTT. It codes for CASSSPRGRFSTDTQYF.

V gene TRBV19 combines with J gene TRBJ1-4; 7 nucleotides line up with TRBD1. The CDR3 runs 14 residues. CDR1 is LNHDA, CDR2 SQIVND, per germline (reference sequence). V trimming: 6 bases; J trimming: 6 bases; junction bases outside the gene matches: 7. CDR3 nucleotide sequence: TGTGCCAGTAGCCTAGGGGGCGCTTATGAAAAACTGTTTTTT. This sequence encodes CASSLGGAYEKLFF. The whole variable domain, filled in from reference TRBV19 and TRBJ1-4, reads DGGITQSPKYLFRKEGQNVTLSCEQNLNHDAMYWYRQDPGQGLRLIYYSQIVNDFQKGDIAEGYSVSREKKESFPLTVTSAQKNPTAFYLCASSLGGAYEKLFFGSGTQLSVL.

V is TRBV6-5 and J is TRBJ1-3, with 8 nucleotides matching TRBD1. Germline CDR1 and CDR2: MNHEY and SVGAGI. The V and J ends lost 4 bases and 0 bases, in that order; junction bases with no gene match: 5. This CDR3 has 16 amino acids. This CDR3 is CASSFGQGTSGNTIYF. The CDR3 nucleotides are TGTGCCAGCAGTTTTGGACAGGGAACCTCTGGAAACACCATATATTTT.

There are a few counts of this clone. The genes are TRBV24-1 and TRBJ2-7; TRBD2 matches 11 bases. The CDR3 spans 14 residues. Germline lookup yields CDR1 KGHDR and CDR2 SFDVKD. Unmatched junction bases numbered 3, after V lost 6 bases and J lost 3 bases. The CDR3 DNA reads as TGTGCCACCAGTCCTAGCGGGGGGAACTACGAGCAGTACTTC. Protein product: CATSPSGGNYEQYF.

CDR3 nucleotides: TGTGCCAGCAGTTACTTCCCTAGCGGGAGGGGGACCGGGGAGCTGTTTTTT. As protein: CASSYFPSGRGTGELFF. J is TRBJ2-2 and V is TRBV6-2 or TRBV6-3; 12 bases line up with TRBD2. This CDR3 is 17 amino acids long. Germline CDR1 is MNHEY and CDR2 is SVGEGT. The J segment lost 5 bases and the V segment lost 1 base, leaving 5 bases of the junction unmatched.

The rearrangement joins TRBV5-4 to TRBJ2-1, with D possibly TRBD2 on 7 matching bases. Germline V CDR1 and CDR2: SGHNT, YYREEE (reference sequence). The CDR3 sequence is 16 residues long. The ends were cut back, 4 bases at V and 1 base at J, with 15 bases in the middle. CDR3 DNA sequence: TGTGCCAGCAGCCCCCCGGGGGGCGGTTCCTACAATGAGCAGTTCTTC. This encodes CASSPPGGGSYNEQFF.

The chain carries TRBV11-2 and TRBJ2-1; 8 nucleotides line up with TRBD2. The CDR3 is 15 residues long. Trimming cost V 5 bases and J 10 bases; bases outside gene matches: 13. Per the germline V gene, CDR1 is SGHAT and CDR2 is FQNNGV. Here the CDR3 DNA reads TGTGCCAGCAGCCCTAGCAGGCTAGCGGGTAGGGAGCAGTTCTTC. Amino acid sequence: CASSPSRLAGREQFF.

This clone was seen only a few times. The J gene is TRBJ2-5, the V gene TRBV3-1 (or the pseudogene TRBV3-2); weak D call: TRBD2 (6 bases). CDR1 LGHDT and CDR2 YNNKEL come from the germline V gene (reference sequence). V lost 4 bases and J lost 7, with 10 bases in between. CDR3 length: 12 residues. CDR3 nucleotides: TGTGCCAGCAGCCTGTCCGGGGGGACCCAGTACTTC. It specifies CASSLSGGTQYF.

This chain connects TRBV27 to TRBJ2-2; 8 bases are a match to TRBD1. The CDR3 length is 17 residues. V shed 2 bases and J 1 base; nucleotides not matched to a gene: 6. In germline, CDR1 is MNHEY, CDR2 SMNVEV (reference sequence). CDR3 in amino acids: CASSLRTGWGNTGELFF. CDR3 in DNA: TGTGCCAGCAGTTTAAGGACAGGGTGGGGGAACACCGGGGAGCTGTTTTTT.

This clone was counted a few times. The chain joins TRBV18 to TRBJ1-5; D gene uncertain. CDR3 size: 13 residues. The ends were cut back, 5 bases at V and 4 bases at J, with 9 bases in the middle. Germline CDR1 is KGHSH and CDR2 is LQKENI. CDR3 sequence: CASSRQVNQPQHF. The CDR3 DNA is TGTGCCAGCTCAAGGCAGGTTAATCAGCCCCAGCATTTT.

The gene calls are TRBV9 and TRBJ1-5, with D possibly TRBD1 on 5 matching bases. V lost 4 bases, J lost 4 bases, and 12 bases lay in between. Looked up from germline, CDR1 is SGDLS and CDR2 is YYNGEE. The CDR3 has 14 amino acids. CDR3 coding DNA: TGTGCCAGCAGCAGGGGAGGCACAAATCAGCCCCAGCATTTT. Its protein is CASSRGGTNQPQHF. Combining the CDR3 with reference TRBV9 and TRBJ1-5 gives the whole variable domain DSGVTQTPKHLITATGQRVTLRCSPRSGDLSVYWYQQSLDQGLQFLIQYYNGEERAKGNILERFSAQQFPDLHSELNLSSLELGDSALYFCASSRGGTNQPQHFGDGTRLSIL.

The rearrangement links TRBV10-1 to TRBJ2-1; no definite D call. The CDR3 length is 13 residues. The germline CDR1 and CDR2 sequences are WNHNN and SYGVQD (reference sequence). V lost 2 bases to trimming and J lost 9 bases, with 11 bases between them. CDR3 nucleotide sequence: TGCGCCAGCAGTGAGCAGCCGCCGGGTGAGCAGTTCTTC. Its protein product is CASSEQPPGEQFF.

This clone has only a few counts. V usage is TRBV3-1 (or the pseudogene TRBV3-2) and J usage is TRBJ2-2, with D unresolved. Trimming stripped 1 base from V and 5 bases from J, with 5 bases between. The CDR3 is 13 residues long. Germline V gives CDR1 LGHDT, CDR2 YNNKEL (reference sequence). CDR3 protein: CASSQGGTGELFF. The CDR3 DNA reads as TGTGCCAGCAGCCAAGGAGGAACCGGGGAGCTGTTTTTT.

The chain has TRBV12-5 and TRBJ1-2; TRBD1 might be the D (5 bases). Trimming cost V 11 bases and J 5 bases, with 15 bases left between them. CDR1 LGHNT and CDR2 FRNRAP come from the germline V gene. The CDR3 is made up of 12 amino acids. CDR3: CAPGEGRYGYTF. In DNA form, the CDR3 reads TGTGCTCCGGGGGAAGGTAGGTATGGCTACACCTTC.

This clone showed up just a few times. This chain joins TRBV7-9 and TRBJ2-7; 8 bases line up with TRBD1. The junction had 9 bases not matched to a gene; V was cut back by 5 bases and J by 0 bases. The CDR3 consists of 16 residues. CDR1 is SEHNR, CDR2 FQNEAQ, per germline (reference sequence). CDR3 in amino acids: CASSPRGQATSYEQYF. The CDR3 nucleotides are TGTGCCAGCAGCCCAAGGGGACAGGCGACCTCCTACGAGCAGTACTTC.

The CDR3 spells CASSVDPSGSSYNEQFF. CDR3 in DNA: TGTGCCAGCAGTGTGGACCCTAGCGGGAGTTCGTACAATGAGCAGTTCTTC. V is TRBV6-4 and J is TRBJ2-1, with 10 bases fitting TRBD2. CDR3 length: 17 amino acids. Unmatched junction bases numbered 10, after V lost 4 bases and J lost 4 bases. CDR1 and CDR2 from the germline V gene are MRHNA and SNTAGT.

This clone was counted a single time. Within the sample, other DNA sequences also encode this same CDR3. The CDR3 region has the DNA TGTGCCAGCAGTTTGGACAGGGGGGATGGCTACACCTTC. Translating gives CASSLDRGDGYTF. The V and J genes are TRBV7-2 and TRBJ1-2; TRBD1 agrees at 10 bases. The germline gives CDR1 SGHTA, CDR2 FQGNSA. V trimming: 6 bases; J trimming: 6 bases; junction bases outside the gene matches: 4. CDR3 length: 13 amino acids.

This chain links TRBV19 with TRBJ1-1, with 7 bases matching TRBD1. Germline CDR1 is LNHDA and CDR2 is SQIVND (reference sequence). The CDR3 contains 15 residues. The J segment lost 0 bases and the V segment lost 4 bases, leaving 5 bases of the junction unmatched. The CDR3 DNA reads TGTGCCAGTAGTAGAGAGACAGGGTTGAACACTGAAGCTTTCTTT. The encoded protein is CASSRETGLNTEAFF.

This clone was observed a single time. J is TRBJ2-1 and V is TRBV24-1, with 8 bases fitting TRBD1. The CDR3 sequence is 14 residues long. Germline V gene sequence: CDR1 KGHDR, CDR2 SFDVKD. J lost 5 bases, V lost 4 bases, and 3 bases had no gene match. DNA for the CDR3: TGTGCCACCAGTGAAACAGGGGGGAACAATGAGCAGTTCTTC. Amino acid sequence: CATSETGGNNEQFF.

V usage is TRBV7-2 and J usage is TRBJ1-4; 8 bases map to TRBD1. Germline CDR1 and CDR2: SGHTA and FQGNSA. The CDR3 is 13 residues long. V shed 5 bases, J shed 7 bases, and the junction held 3 bases outside the gene matches. The CDR3: CASSAGQVEKLFF. The CDR3 nucleotides read TGTGCCAGCAGCGCGGGACAGGTTGAAAAACTGTTTTTT.

This sequence joins TRBV19 and TRBJ2-3, with D tentatively TRBD2 (6 bases). V lost 7 bases and J lost 2, with 13 bases in between. The germline V gene has CDR1 LNHDA and CDR2 SQIVND (reference sequence). The CDR3 length is 14 residues. The CDR3 sequence: CASKVAETTDTQYF. The CDR3 bases are TGTGCCAGTAAAGTAGCGGAGACCACAGATACGCAGTATTTT.